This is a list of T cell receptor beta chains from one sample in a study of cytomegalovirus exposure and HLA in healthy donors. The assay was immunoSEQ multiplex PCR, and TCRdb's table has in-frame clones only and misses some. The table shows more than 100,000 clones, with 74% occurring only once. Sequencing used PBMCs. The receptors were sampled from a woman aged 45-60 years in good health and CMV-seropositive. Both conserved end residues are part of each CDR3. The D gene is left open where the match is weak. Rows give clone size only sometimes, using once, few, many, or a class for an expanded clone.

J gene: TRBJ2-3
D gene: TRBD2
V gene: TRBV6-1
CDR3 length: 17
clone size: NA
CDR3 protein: CASSDLQAGGQGDTQYF
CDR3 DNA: TGTGCCAGCAGTGACCTACAAGCGGGGGGGCAGGGTGATACGCAGTATTTT

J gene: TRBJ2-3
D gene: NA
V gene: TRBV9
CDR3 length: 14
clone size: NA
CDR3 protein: CASSVASGTDTQYF
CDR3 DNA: TGTGCCAGCAGCGTAGCTAGCGGCACAGATACGCAGTATTTT

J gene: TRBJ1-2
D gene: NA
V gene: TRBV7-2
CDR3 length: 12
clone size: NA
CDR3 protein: CASGGSRYGYTF
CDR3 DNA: TGTGCCAGCGGGGGGTCCCGCTATGGCTACACCTTC

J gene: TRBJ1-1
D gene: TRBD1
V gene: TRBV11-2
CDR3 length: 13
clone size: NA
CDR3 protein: CASSAGTATEAFF
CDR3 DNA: TGTGCCAGCAGCGCCGGGACAGCCACTGAAGCTTTCTTT

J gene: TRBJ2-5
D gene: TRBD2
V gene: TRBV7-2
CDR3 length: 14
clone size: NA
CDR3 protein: CASSSGLAGEAQYF
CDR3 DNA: TGTGCCAGCAGCTCCGGACTAGCGGGGGAGGCCCAGTACTTC

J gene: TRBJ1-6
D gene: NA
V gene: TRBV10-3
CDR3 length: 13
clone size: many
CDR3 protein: CAIRPGVNSPLHF
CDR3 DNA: TGTGCCATCCGCCCAGGGGTAAATTCACCCCTCCACTTT

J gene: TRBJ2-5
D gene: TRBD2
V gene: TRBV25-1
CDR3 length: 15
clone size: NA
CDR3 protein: CASSDVVAGLNEQYF
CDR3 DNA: TGTGCCAGCAGTGATGTTGTAGCGGGGTTGAATGAGCAGTACTTC

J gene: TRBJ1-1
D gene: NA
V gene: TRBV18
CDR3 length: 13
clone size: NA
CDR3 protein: CASSPMEDTEAFF
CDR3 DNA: TGTGCCAGCTCACCAATGGAGGACACTGAAGCTTTCTTT

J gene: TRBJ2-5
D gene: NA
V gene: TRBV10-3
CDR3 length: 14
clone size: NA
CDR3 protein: CATEDSGAQETQYF
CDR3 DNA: TGTGCCACCGAGGACTCAGGGGCTCAAGAGACCCAGTACTTC

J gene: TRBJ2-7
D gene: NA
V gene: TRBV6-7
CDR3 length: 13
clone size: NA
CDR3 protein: CASVQVAVYEQYF
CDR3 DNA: TGTGCCAGCGTACAGGTCGCTGTCTACGAGCAGTACTTC

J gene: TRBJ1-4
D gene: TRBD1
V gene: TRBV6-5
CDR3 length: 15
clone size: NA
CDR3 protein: CASSSPGQGNEKLFF
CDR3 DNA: TGTGCCAGCAGTTCTCCGGGACAGGGGAATGAAAAACTGTTTTTT

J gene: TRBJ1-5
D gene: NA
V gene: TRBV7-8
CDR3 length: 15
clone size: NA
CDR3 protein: CASSFAGHSNQPQHF
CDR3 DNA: TGTGCCAGCAGCTTCGCGGGTCATAGCAATCAGCCCCAGCATTTT

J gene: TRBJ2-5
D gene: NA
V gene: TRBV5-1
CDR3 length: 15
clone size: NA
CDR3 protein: CASSSQSGLQETQYF
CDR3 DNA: TGCGCCAGCAGCTCCCAATCAGGGTTGCAAGAGACCCAGTACTTC

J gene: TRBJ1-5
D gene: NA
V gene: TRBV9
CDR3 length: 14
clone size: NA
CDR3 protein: CASSEGAGSQPQHF
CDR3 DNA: TGTGCCAGCAGCGAGGGTGCGGGAAGTCAGCCCCAGCATTTT

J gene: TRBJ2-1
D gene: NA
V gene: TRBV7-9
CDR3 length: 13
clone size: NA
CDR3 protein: CASSLLADNEQFF
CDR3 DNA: TGTGCCAGCAGCTTACTGGCGGACAATGAGCAGTTCTTC

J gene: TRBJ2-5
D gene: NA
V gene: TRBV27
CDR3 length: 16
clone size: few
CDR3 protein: CASSLSFDRHQETQYF
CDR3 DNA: TGTGCCAGCAGTTTATCCTTCGACAGGCACCAAGAGACCCAGTACTTC

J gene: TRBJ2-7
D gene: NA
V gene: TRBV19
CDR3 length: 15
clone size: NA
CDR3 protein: CASSIPTARRNEQYF
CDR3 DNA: TGTGCCAGTAGTATACCGACGGCCCGGCGGAACGAGCAGTACTTC

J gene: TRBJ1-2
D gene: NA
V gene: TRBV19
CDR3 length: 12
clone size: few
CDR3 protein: CASSIVGGRYTF
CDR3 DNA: TGTGCCAGTAGTATAGTAGGGGGTCGCTACACCTTC

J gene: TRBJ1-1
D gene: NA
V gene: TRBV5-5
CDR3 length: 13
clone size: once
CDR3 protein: CASSPQGRTEAFF
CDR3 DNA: TGTGCCAGCAGCCCACAGGGCCGGACTGAAGCTTTCTTT

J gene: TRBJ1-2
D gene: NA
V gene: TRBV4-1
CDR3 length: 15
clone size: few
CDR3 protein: CASSQSWRRNYGYTF
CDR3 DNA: TGCGCCAGCAGCCAATCCTGGAGACGAAACTATGGCTACACCTTC

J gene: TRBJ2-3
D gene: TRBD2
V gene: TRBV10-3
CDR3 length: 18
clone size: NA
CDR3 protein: CAISESLGTSGGLDTQYF
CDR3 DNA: TGTGCCATCAGTGAGTCGTTAGGGACTAGCGGGGGGCTGGATACGCAGTATTTT

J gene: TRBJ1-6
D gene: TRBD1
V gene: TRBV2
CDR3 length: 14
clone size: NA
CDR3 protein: CASRAGTGSSPLHF
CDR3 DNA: TGTGCCAGCAGGGCCGGGACAGGGTCCTCACCCCTCCACTTT

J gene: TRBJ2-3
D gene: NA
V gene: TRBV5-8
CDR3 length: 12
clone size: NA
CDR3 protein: CASRGSTDTQYF
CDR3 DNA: TGTGCCAGCCGCGGCTCCACAGATACGCAGTATTTT

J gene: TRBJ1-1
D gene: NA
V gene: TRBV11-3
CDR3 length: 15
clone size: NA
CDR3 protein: CASSRTGREAAEAFF
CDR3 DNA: TGTGCCAGCAGCCGCACGGGCAGGGAGGCCGCTGAAGCTTTCTTT

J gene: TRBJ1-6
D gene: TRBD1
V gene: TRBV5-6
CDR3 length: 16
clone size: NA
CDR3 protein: CASSLYVTGGNSPLHF
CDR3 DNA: TGTGCCAGCAGCTTGTACGTGACAGGGGGCAATTCACCCCTCCACTTT

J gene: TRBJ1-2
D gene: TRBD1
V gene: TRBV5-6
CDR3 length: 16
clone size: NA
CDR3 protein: CASSLVTQGFIGGYTF
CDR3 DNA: TGTGCCAGCAGCTTGGTCACACAGGGGTTCATCGGTGGCTACACCTTC

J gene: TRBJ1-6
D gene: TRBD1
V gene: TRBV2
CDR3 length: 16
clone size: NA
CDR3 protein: CASSEWQGARNSPLHF
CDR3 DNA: TGTGCCAGCAGTGAATGGCAGGGGGCGCGGAATTCACCCCTCCACTTT

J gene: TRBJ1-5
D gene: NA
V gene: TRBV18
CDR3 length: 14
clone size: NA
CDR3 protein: CASSPTAGDQPQHF
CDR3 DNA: TGTGCCAGCTCACCGACTGCCGGGGATCAGCCCCAGCATTTT

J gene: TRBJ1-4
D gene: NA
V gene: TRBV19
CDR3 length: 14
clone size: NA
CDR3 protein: CASRPTGINEKLFF
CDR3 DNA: TGTGCCAGTAGACCTACAGGGATTAATGAAAAACTGTTTTTT

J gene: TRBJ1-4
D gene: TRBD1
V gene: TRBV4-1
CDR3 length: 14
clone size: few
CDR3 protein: CASSLDRGNEKLFF
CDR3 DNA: TGCGCCAGCAGCCTGGACAGGGGTAATGAAAAACTGTTTTTT

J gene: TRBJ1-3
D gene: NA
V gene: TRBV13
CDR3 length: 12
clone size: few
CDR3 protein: CASSLLAGPIPF
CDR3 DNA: TGTGCCAGCAGCTTACTAGCCGGCCCTATACCTTTT

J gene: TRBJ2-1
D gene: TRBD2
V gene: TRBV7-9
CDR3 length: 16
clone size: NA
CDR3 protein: CASSFGTSGGYNEQFF
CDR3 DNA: TGTGCCAGCAGCTTCGGGACTAGCGGGGGATACAATGAGCAGTTCTTC

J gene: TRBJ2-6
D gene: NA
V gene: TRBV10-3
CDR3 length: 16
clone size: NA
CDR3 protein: CAISEAGSAGANVLTF
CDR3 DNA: TGTGCCATCAGTGAGGCAGGGTCTGCTGGGGCCAACGTCCTGACTTTC

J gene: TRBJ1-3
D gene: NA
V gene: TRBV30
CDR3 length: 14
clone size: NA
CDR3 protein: CAWSVGGSGNTIYF
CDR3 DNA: TGTGCCTGGAGTGTAGGGGGCTCTGGAAACACCATATATTTT

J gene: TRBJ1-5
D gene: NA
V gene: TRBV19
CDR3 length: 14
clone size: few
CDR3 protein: CASSILGQNQPQHF
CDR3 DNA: TGTGCCAGTAGTATCCTGGGACAAAATCAGCCCCAGCATTTT

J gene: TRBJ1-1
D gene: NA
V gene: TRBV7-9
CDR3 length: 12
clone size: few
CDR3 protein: CSSTSGGPEAFF
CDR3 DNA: TGTTCCAGCACCTCGGGTGGCCCTGAAGCTTTCTTT

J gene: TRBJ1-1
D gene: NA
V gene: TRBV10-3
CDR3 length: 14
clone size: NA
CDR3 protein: CAISSGGLREEAFF
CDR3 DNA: TGTGCCATCAGTTCAGGAGGACTGCGGGAGGAAGCTTTCTTT

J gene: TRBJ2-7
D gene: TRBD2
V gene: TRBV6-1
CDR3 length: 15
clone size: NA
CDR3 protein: CASSDAGGRTYEQYF
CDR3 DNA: TGTGCCAGCAGTGATGCGGGAGGCCGCACCTACGAGCAGTACTTC

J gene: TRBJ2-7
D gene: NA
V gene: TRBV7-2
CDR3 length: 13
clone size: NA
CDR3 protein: CASSLGAGTEQYF
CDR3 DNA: TGTGCCAGCAGCTTAGGTGCGGGGACCGAGCAGTACTTC

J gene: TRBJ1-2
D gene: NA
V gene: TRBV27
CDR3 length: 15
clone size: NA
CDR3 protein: CPSSFKPVSNYGYTF
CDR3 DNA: TGTCCCAGCAGTTTCAAACCAGTTTCAAACTATGGCTACACCTTC

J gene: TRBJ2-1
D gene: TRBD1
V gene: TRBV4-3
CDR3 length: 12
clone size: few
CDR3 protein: CASSHQGEEQFF
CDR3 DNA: TGCGCCAGCAGCCACCAGGGGGAAGAGCAGTTCTTC

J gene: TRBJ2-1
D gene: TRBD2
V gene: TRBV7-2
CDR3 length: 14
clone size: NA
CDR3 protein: CASRLSGGANEQFF
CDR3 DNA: TGTGCCAGCAGGCTTAGCGGGGGGGCCAATGAGCAGTTCTTC

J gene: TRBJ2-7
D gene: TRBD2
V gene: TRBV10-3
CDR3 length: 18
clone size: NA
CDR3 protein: CAISEPGTSGGRSGEQYF
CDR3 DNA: TGTGCCATCAGTGAGCCCGGGACTAGCGGGGGGAGATCGGGCGAGCAGTACTTC

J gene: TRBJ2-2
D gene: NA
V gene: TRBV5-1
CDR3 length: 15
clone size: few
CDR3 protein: CASSWGRGPTGELFF
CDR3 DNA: TGCGCCAGCAGCTGGGGCAGGGGTCCAACCGGGGAGCTGTTTTTT

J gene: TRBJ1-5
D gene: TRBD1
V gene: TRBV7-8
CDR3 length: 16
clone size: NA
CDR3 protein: CASSLAGTGENQPQHF
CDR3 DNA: TGTGCCAGCAGCTTGGCCGGGACAGGGGAAAATCAGCCCCAGCATTTT

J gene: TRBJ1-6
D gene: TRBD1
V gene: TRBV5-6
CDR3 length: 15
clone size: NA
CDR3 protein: CASSLGQSPESPLHF
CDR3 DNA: TGTGCCAGCAGCCTGGGACAGTCTCCAGAGTCACCCCTCCACTTT

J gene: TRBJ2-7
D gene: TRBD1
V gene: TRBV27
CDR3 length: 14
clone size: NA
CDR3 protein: CASSWGQGAGEQYF
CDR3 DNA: TGTGCCAGCAGTTGGGGACAGGGGGCGGGGGAGCAGTACTTC

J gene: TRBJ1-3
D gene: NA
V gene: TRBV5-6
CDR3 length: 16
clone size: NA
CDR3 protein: CASSSTTKAQGNTIYF
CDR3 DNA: TGTGCCAGCAGCTCAACGACAAAGGCCCAAGGAAACACCATATATTTT

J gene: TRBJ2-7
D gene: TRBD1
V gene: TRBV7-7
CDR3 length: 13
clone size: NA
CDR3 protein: CASSSGTGNEQYF
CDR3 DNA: TGTGCCAGCAGCTCCGGGACAGGGAACGAGCAGTACTTC

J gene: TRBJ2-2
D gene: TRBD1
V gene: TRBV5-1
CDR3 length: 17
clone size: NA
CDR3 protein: CASSWRWTGVNTGELFF
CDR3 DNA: TGCGCCAGCAGCTGGAGATGGACAGGAGTTAACACCGGGGAGCTGTTTTTT

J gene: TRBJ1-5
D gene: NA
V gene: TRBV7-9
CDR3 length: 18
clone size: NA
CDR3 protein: CASSPSSWWQGPNQPQHF
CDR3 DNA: TGTGCCAGCAGCCCCTCTTCGTGGTGGCAGGGGCCCAACCAGCCCCAGCATTTT

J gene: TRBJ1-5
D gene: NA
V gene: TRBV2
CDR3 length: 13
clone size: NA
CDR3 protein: CASSARQDLPQHF
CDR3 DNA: TGTGCCAGCAGTGCGCGTCAAGATCTGCCCCAGCATTTT

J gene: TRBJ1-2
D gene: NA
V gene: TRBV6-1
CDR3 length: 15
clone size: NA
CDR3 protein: CASSGGPQGLGGYTF
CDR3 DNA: TGTGCCAGCAGTGGGGGCCCCCAGGGGCTGGGAGGCTACACCTTC

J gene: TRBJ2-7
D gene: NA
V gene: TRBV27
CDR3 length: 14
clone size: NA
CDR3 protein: CASRTAPHSYEQSF
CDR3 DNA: TGTGCCAGCAGGACTGCCCCGCACTCCTACGAGCAGTCCTTC

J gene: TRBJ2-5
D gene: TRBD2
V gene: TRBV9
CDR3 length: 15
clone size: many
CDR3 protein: CASSVEPGLAETQYF
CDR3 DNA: TGTGCCAGCAGCGTAGAACCGGGACTAGCAGAGACCCAGTACTTC

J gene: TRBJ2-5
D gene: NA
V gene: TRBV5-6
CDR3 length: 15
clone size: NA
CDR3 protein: CASSLASRGGETQYF
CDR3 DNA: TGTGCCAGCAGCTTGGCCAGTCGCGGTGGGGAGACCCAGTACTTC

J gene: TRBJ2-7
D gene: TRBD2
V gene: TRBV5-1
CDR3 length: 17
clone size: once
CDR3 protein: CASSLDSGGALRAEQYF
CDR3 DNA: TGCGCCAGCAGCTTGGATAGCGGGGGGGCCTTACGAGCCGAGCAGTACTTC

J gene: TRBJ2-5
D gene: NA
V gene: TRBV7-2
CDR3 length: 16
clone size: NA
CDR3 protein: CASSLVGGGGHETQYF
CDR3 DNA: TGTGCCAGCAGCTTAGTGGGCGGGGGCGGCCATGAGACCCAGTACTTC